The text below deals with one TCR beta chain. Measured with immunoSEQ multiplex PCR; TCRdb has only the in-frame clones, and not every one. The sample holds some 69,000 clones, roughly 85% seen once. This sample stems from a study of T cell responses to AZD1222 COVID-19 vaccine. Material: peripheral blood, obtained on day 0 of AZD1222 vaccination. This TCR derives from an adult in good health.

The CDR3 DNA reads as TGTGCCAGCAGTGTTTCGCAGGGTGTGAGCACAGATACGCAGTATTTT. Translated: CASSVSQGVSTDTQYF. This chain connects TRBV2 to TRBJ2-3, with D possibly matching TRBD1 (5 bases). The ends were cut back, 4 bases at V and 0 bases at J, with 14 bases in the middle. The CDR3 loop spans 16 amino acids. Germline CDR1 is SNHLY and CDR2 is FYNNEI.